These T cell receptor beta chains were read from a single sample in a study of regulatory T cells in long-lasting Graves disease. TCRdb recomputed calls from the multiplex PCR reads with MiXCR, one row per CDR3 protein. The sample carries about 540,000 distinct CDR3 sequences, roughly 12% recorded once. In addition, the sample was reused for a study of T cells in Graves' hyperthyroidism and ophthalmopathy.

The material was peripheral blood mononuclear cells (PBMCs), obtained at new diagnosis, from a patient treated with antithyroid drugs. These receptors were collected from a man aged 30-40 years with Graves disease. Each CDR3 is given with its conserved first and last residue. D genes are given only for firm matches. The size entry is marked missing in some rows and otherwise reads once, few, many or a size class.

abundance: -
d_gene: -
v_gene: TRBV6-2/TRBV6-3
j_gene: TRBJ1-2
CDR3nt: TGTGCCAGCAGTGAGGGGTGGGTCGGCGGCTACACCTTC
CDR3aa: CASSEGWVGGYTF

abundance: many
d_gene: -
v_gene: TRBV7-2
j_gene: TRBJ2-7
CDR3nt: TGTGCCAGCAGCTTCCTAATAGGCTACGAGCAGTACTTC
CDR3aa: CASSFLIGYEQYF

abundance: many
d_gene: -
v_gene: TRBV7-9
j_gene: TRBJ1-5
CDR3nt: TGTGCCAGCAGCTCGTTGGACAGTTCTACGGGTCAGCCCCAGCATTTT
CDR3aa: CASSSLDSSTGQPQHF

abundance: many
d_gene: TRBD2
v_gene: TRBV2
j_gene: TRBJ2-5
CDR3nt: TGTGCCAGCAGTCGACTAGCGACCCCGGAGACCCAGTACTTC
CDR3aa: CASSRLATPETQYF

abundance: -
d_gene: -
v_gene: TRBV20-1
j_gene: TRBJ1-1
CDR3nt: TGCAGTGCTAGAGAGTACAGGGAGACTGTTGAAGCTTTCTTT
CDR3aa: CSAREYRETVEAFF

abundance: -
d_gene: TRBD1
v_gene: TRBV6-5
j_gene: TRBJ1-2
CDR3nt: TGTGCCAGCAGTTCCCGGGACAGGGGGAATGGCTACACCTTC
CDR3aa: CASSSRDRGNGYTF

abundance: many
d_gene: -
v_gene: TRBV28
j_gene: TRBJ2-5
CDR3nt: TGTGCCAGCAGCCTATCAGCGGAACGAGGAGAGACCCAGTACTTC
CDR3aa: CASSLSAERGETQYF

abundance: -
d_gene: -
v_gene: TRBV19
j_gene: TRBJ2-3
CDR3nt: TGTGCCAGTAGTCGGGGGTGGGGGACAGATACGCAGTATTTT
CDR3aa: CASSRGWGTDTQYF

abundance: many
d_gene: TRBD1
v_gene: TRBV12-3/TRBV12-4
j_gene: TRBJ2-7
CDR3nt: TGTGCCAGCAGGGGGGGACAGGGGGCCTTCTACGAGCAGTACTTC
CDR3aa: CASRGGQGAFYEQYF

abundance: many
d_gene: TRBD1
v_gene: TRBV27
j_gene: TRBJ2-1
CDR3nt: TGTGCCAGCAGTTTGGACAGGTTAATGAATGAGCAGTTCTTC
CDR3aa: CASSLDRLMNEQFF

abundance: -
d_gene: TRBD2
v_gene: TRBV5-6
j_gene: TRBJ2-1
CDR3nt: TGTGCCAGCAGCAAGCCGCCCGGACTAGCGGGAGGCGATGAGCAGTTCTTC
CDR3aa: CASSKPPGLAGGDEQFF

abundance: -
d_gene: -
v_gene: TRBV6-2/TRBV6-3
j_gene: TRBJ2-4
CDR3nt: TGTGCCAGCCAGGGTCTTACAGCCAAAAACATTCAGTACTTC
CDR3aa: CASQGLTAKNIQYF

abundance: many
d_gene: -
v_gene: TRBV11-2
j_gene: TRBJ2-3
CDR3nt: TGTGCCAGCAGCCTCAGGGCCGGAGGTCTAGATACGCAGTATTTT
CDR3aa: CASSLRAGGLDTQYF

abundance: many
d_gene: -
v_gene: TRBV5-6
j_gene: TRBJ2-2
CDR3nt: TGTGCCAGCAGCTTTCAGTTCCTAGGGGAGCTGTTTTTT
CDR3aa: CASSFQFLGELFF

abundance: few
d_gene: TRBD1
v_gene: TRBV6-1
j_gene: TRBJ2-7
CDR3nt: TGTGCCAGCAGTGACGCCAGGACAGGGTTATCCTACGAGCAGTACTTC
CDR3aa: CASSDARTGLSYEQYF

abundance: many
d_gene: -
v_gene: TRBV2
j_gene: TRBJ2-1
CDR3nt: TGTGCCAGCAGTGAAGACAGGGACCCGTTCTTC
CDR3aa: CASSEDRDPFF

abundance: few
d_gene: -
v_gene: TRBV5-1
j_gene: TRBJ2-2
CDR3nt: TGCGCCAGCTTGAGGGGGAGCGATAGCGGGAACACCGGGGAGCTGTTTTTT
CDR3aa: CASLRGSDSGNTGELFF

abundance: many
d_gene: -
v_gene: TRBV13
j_gene: TRBJ1-1
CDR3nt: TGTGCCAGCAGCTACGCGAACACTGAAGCTTTCTTT
CDR3aa: CASSYANTEAFF

abundance: few
d_gene: TRBD2
v_gene: TRBV20-1
j_gene: TRBJ2-1
CDR3nt: TGCAGTGCTAGAGACCCGACTAGCAAGCAGTTCTTC
CDR3aa: CSARDPTSKQFF

abundance: few
d_gene: TRBD2
v_gene: TRBV11-3
j_gene: TRBJ2-1
CDR3nt: TGTGCCAGCAGCTTAGGAGGGGCTAGCGGGAAGACAATGAATGAGCAGTTCTTC
CDR3aa: CASSLGGASGKTMNEQFF

abundance: -
d_gene: -
v_gene: TRBV7-2
j_gene: TRBJ2-7
CDR3nt: TGTGCCAGCAGGCCAGCCCCGACTAGTATCTACGAGCAGTACTTC
CDR3aa: CASRPAPTSIYEQYF

abundance: -
d_gene: TRBD2
v_gene: TRBV2
j_gene: TRBJ2-5
CDR3nt: TGTGCCAGCCCTGACCTAGCGGGAGCTCAAGAGACCCAGTACTTC
CDR3aa: CASPDLAGAQETQYF

abundance: many
d_gene: TRBD1
v_gene: TRBV5-4
j_gene: TRBJ2-1
CDR3nt: TGTGCCAGCAGCTCCCGCGGACAGGGGGGGCACAATGAGCAGTTCTTC
CDR3aa: CASSSRGQGGHNEQFF

abundance: many
d_gene: TRBD1
v_gene: TRBV18
j_gene: TRBJ1-5
CDR3nt: TGTGCCAGCTCTCCGGGACAGGGGGATCAGCCCCAGCATTTT
CDR3aa: CASSPGQGDQPQHF

abundance: many
d_gene: -
v_gene: TRBV11-1
j_gene: TRBJ2-7
CDR3nt: TGTGCCAGCAGCTTAATGTACGAGCAGTACTTC
CDR3aa: CASSLMYEQYF

abundance: many
d_gene: -
v_gene: TRBV2
j_gene: TRBJ2-3
CDR3nt: TGTGCCAGCAGTTTATCGGCTAGCGACAGCACAGATACGCAGTATTTT
CDR3aa: CASSLSASDSTDTQYF

abundance: many
d_gene: -
v_gene: TRBV20-1
j_gene: TRBJ1-1
CDR3nt: TGCAGTGCTAGAGTTGGTAATCGTAGGGGTGAGGTCGGAGCTTTCTTT
CDR3aa: CSARVGNRRGEVGAFF

abundance: many
d_gene: -
v_gene: TRBV12-3/TRBV12-4
j_gene: TRBJ2-3
CDR3nt: TGTGCCAGCAGTCCTACCCCTAGTAGTGGGCGGGATGCGCAGTATTTT
CDR3aa: CASSPTPSSGRDAQYF

abundance: many
d_gene: -
v_gene: TRBV20-1
j_gene: TRBJ2-5
CDR3nt: TGCAGTGTTATGGAGGTGGGTCGGCGGACTCAAGAGACCCAGTACTTC
CDR3aa: CSVMEVGRRTQETQYF

abundance: -
d_gene: TRBD1
v_gene: TRBV6-1
j_gene: TRBJ2-7
CDR3nt: TGTGCCAGCAGACCCGGGACAGGGGGGACCTACGAGCAGTACTTC
CDR3aa: CASRPGTGGTYEQYF

abundance: many
d_gene: -
v_gene: TRBV12-3/TRBV12-4
j_gene: TRBJ2-5
CDR3nt: TGTGCCAGCACCCCAGGAATAGGGGAGACCCAGTACTTC
CDR3aa: CASTPGIGETQYF

abundance: few
d_gene: -
v_gene: TRBV7-8
j_gene: TRBJ1-5
CDR3nt: TGTGCCAGCAGCTTAGCGCGGGGTTCCTTCAATCAGCCCCAGCATTTT
CDR3aa: CASSLARGSFNQPQHF

abundance: once
d_gene: TRBD1
v_gene: TRBV7-9
j_gene: TRBJ1-1
CDR3nt: TGTGCCAGCACCTTCGACAGGGGATCAACTGAAGCTTTCTTT
CDR3aa: CASTFDRGSTEAFF

abundance: many
d_gene: -
v_gene: TRBV13
j_gene: TRBJ2-3
CDR3nt: TGTGCCAGCAGCTTACACCAGACAGATACGCAGTATTTT
CDR3aa: CASSLHQTDTQYF

abundance: few
d_gene: -
v_gene: TRBV7-9
j_gene: TRBJ1-1
CDR3nt: TGTGCCAGCACCAGAGGGGGGGGGGACACTGAAGCTTTCTTT
CDR3aa: CASTRGGGDTEAFF

abundance: -
d_gene: -
v_gene: TRBV5-1
j_gene: TRBJ2-2
CDR3nt: TGCGCCAGCAGACAGGGTTCGTCCGGGGAGCTGTTTTTT
CDR3aa: CASRQGSSGELFF

abundance: many
d_gene: -
v_gene: TRBV11-1
j_gene: TRBJ2-7
CDR3nt: TGTGCCAGCAGCTTACCCGGGACAAATTGGGGCGAGCAGTACTTC
CDR3aa: CASSLPGTNWGEQYF

abundance: -
d_gene: -
v_gene: TRBV7-9
j_gene: TRBJ2-2
CDR3nt: TGTGCCAGCAGCTTAAGCCAGAGCACCGGGGAGCTGTTTTTT
CDR3aa: CASSLSQSTGELFF

abundance: many
d_gene: TRBD2
v_gene: TRBV7-9
j_gene: TRBJ2-7
CDR3nt: TGTGCCAGCAGTCTAGCGGGAGAGCTCTACGAGCAGTACTTC
CDR3aa: CASSLAGELYEQYF

abundance: many
d_gene: -
v_gene: TRBV18
j_gene: TRBJ1-3
CDR3nt: TGTGCCAGCTCACCGGAGGCGCAAGGAAACACCATATATTTT
CDR3aa: CASSPEAQGNTIYF

abundance: many
d_gene: -
v_gene: TRBV7-8
j_gene: TRBJ2-3
CDR3nt: TGTGCCAGCAGCTTAGGGGATCCAGGGAGCACAGATACGCAGTATTTT
CDR3aa: CASSLGDPGSTDTQYF

abundance: many
d_gene: -
v_gene: TRBV7-3
j_gene: TRBJ2-7
CDR3nt: TGTGCCAGCAGCTTAAAAGGACATCTGCAATACGAGCAGTACTTC
CDR3aa: CASSLKGHLQYEQYF

abundance: -
d_gene: -
v_gene: TRBV19
j_gene: TRBJ2-4
CDR3nt: TGTGCCAGTAGTCTGAGGGGCACAGGAAAAGACAAAAACATTCAGTACTTC
CDR3aa: CASSLRGTGKDKNIQYF

abundance: -
d_gene: -
v_gene: TRBV19
j_gene: TRBJ2-7
CDR3nt: TGTGCCAGTAGTCGACAGGACTCCTACGAGCAGTACTTC
CDR3aa: CASSRQDSYEQYF

abundance: many
d_gene: -
v_gene: TRBV6-1
j_gene: TRBJ1-1
CDR3nt: TGTGCCAGCATCCCTGGCAGGGATCCAGCTTTCTTT
CDR3aa: CASIPGRDPAFF

abundance: many
d_gene: -
v_gene: TRBV13
j_gene: TRBJ2-5
CDR3nt: TGTGCCAGCAGCCCAGGGATCGAGGAGACCCAGTACTTC
CDR3aa: CASSPGIEETQYF

abundance: many
d_gene: -
v_gene: TRBV27
j_gene: TRBJ2-1
CDR3nt: TGTGCCAGCAGTTTAGGGGAAAAGCAGTTCTTC
CDR3aa: CASSLGEKQFF

abundance: many
d_gene: TRBD1
v_gene: TRBV2
j_gene: TRBJ1-4
CDR3nt: TGTGCCAGCAAGATCGGGCTGGACAGGGGCCCCGGAAAACTGTTTTTT
CDR3aa: CASKIGLDRGPGKLFF

abundance: many
d_gene: -
v_gene: TRBV20-1
j_gene: TRBJ1-5
CDR3nt: TGCAGTGCTAGAGATGGCCAGGGCAATCAGCCCCAGCATTTT
CDR3aa: CSARDGQGNQPQHF

abundance: many
d_gene: TRBD1
v_gene: TRBV5-1
j_gene: TRBJ2-3
CDR3nt: TGCGCCAGCAGCTTGAACAACCCAGGGGGCGCCTTAGGGGATACGCAGTATTTT
CDR3aa: CASSLNNPGGALGDTQYF

abundance: -
d_gene: -
v_gene: TRBV3-1
j_gene: TRBJ1-5
CDR3nt: TGTGCCAGCAGTAAGGGTATCAATCAGCCCCAGCATTTT
CDR3aa: CASSKGINQPQHF

abundance: many
d_gene: -
v_gene: TRBV2
j_gene: TRBJ2-5
CDR3nt: TGTGCCAGCAAAGGGGCCCTCCAAGAGACCCAGTACTTC
CDR3aa: CASKGALQETQYF

abundance: many
d_gene: -
v_gene: TRBV20-1
j_gene: TRBJ2-1
CDR3nt: TGCAGTGCTAGAGATCTGGACCACCACAATGAGCAGTTCTTC
CDR3aa: CSARDLDHHNEQFF

abundance: many
d_gene: -
v_gene: TRBV5-6
j_gene: TRBJ2-7
CDR3nt: TGTGCCAGCAGCTTAGGGGCGAGCTACGAGCAGTACTTC
CDR3aa: CASSLGASYEQYF

abundance: many
d_gene: -
v_gene: TRBV20-1
j_gene: TRBJ2-7
CDR3nt: TGCAGTGCTAGCAGGGTCGGGGACTCCTACGAGCAGTACTTC
CDR3aa: CSASRVGDSYEQYF